This is a list of T cell receptor beta chains from one sample in a study of cytomegalovirus exposure and HLA in healthy donors. Sequenced by immunoSEQ multiplex PCR; TCRdb stores in-frame clones only, minus some. This table has about 120,000 clones, 73% appearing once. Sample: PBMCs. These receptors were collected from a woman in her 30s in good health and CMV-seronegative. The CDR3 runs from the conserved cysteine through the conserved F or W. A D gene is named only where the DNA matches it firmly. Some rows have no size entry. The others give once, few or many, or a class for an expanded clone.

d_gene	v_gene	abundance	j_gene	CDR3aa	CDR3nt
TRBD2	TRBV6-5	NA	TRBJ2-1	CASSYPGGLNEQFF	TGTGCCAGCAGTTACCCGGGGGGGCTTAATGAGCAGTTCTTC
TRBD1	TRBV6-5	NA	TRBJ1-6	CASSYSMGQINSPLHF	TGTGCCAGCAGTTACTCGATGGGACAGATAAATTCACCCCTCCACTTT
NA	TRBV7-8	NA	TRBJ2-1	CASSFATITGLDEQFF	TGTGCCAGCAGCTTCGCTACTATAACAGGGTTAGATGAGCAGTTCTTC
TRBD1	TRBV19	NA	TRBJ2-7	CASSPRDRASYEQYF	TGTGCCAGTAGTCCCCGGGACAGGGCGTCCTACGAGCAGTACTTC
TRBD1	TRBV10-3	NA	TRBJ1-4	CAISESGQGEKLFF	TGTGCCATCAGTGAGTCAGGACAGGGTGAAAAACTGTTTTTT
NA	TRBV5-6	NA	TRBJ1-2	CASSLIPGTARFRGGYTF	TGTGCCAGCAGCTTGATCCCCGGGACTGCTCGGTTCCGTGGAGGCTACACCTTC
TRBD2	TRBV9	NA	TRBJ2-5	CASSVGLAAQETQYF	TGTGCCAGCAGCGTTGGACTAGCGGCCCAAGAGACCCAGTACTTC
NA	TRBV5-4	NA	TRBJ1-1	CASSLDRWTEAFF	TGTGCCAGCAGCTTGGATCGGTGGACTGAAGCTTTCTTT
NA	TRBV5-1	NA	TRBJ1-1	CASSWAEFRGTEAFF	TGCGCCAGCAGCTGGGCCGAATTCAGGGGCACTGAAGCTTTCTTT
NA	TRBV5-1	NA	TRBJ2-2	CASSPMEIPGELFF	TGCGCCAGCAGCCCCATGGAGATTCCCGGGGAGCTGTTTTTT
NA	TRBV4-2	few	TRBJ1-1	CASSQDWVGEGTEAFF	TGTGCCAGCAGCCAAGATTGGGTCGGGGAGGGCACTGAAGCTTTCTTT
TRBD1	TRBV7-2	NA	TRBJ2-7	CASSLGGYTGAYEQYF	TGTGCCAGCAGCTTAGGGGGCTATACAGGGGCCTACGAGCAGTACTTC
TRBD1	TRBV5-4	NA	TRBJ2-1	CASSQRAGTGYNEQFF	TGTGCCAGCAGCCAAAGAGCCGGGACAGGGTACAATGAGCAGTTCTTC
NA	TRBV5-1	NA	TRBJ1-3	CASSLDTSGNTIYF	TGCGCCAGCAGCTTGGACACCTCTGGAAACACCATATATTTT
NA	TRBV7-9	NA	TRBJ1-1	CASSLRGSSSTEAFF	TGTGCCAGCTCGTTGAGGGGGTCCAGTTCCACTGAAGCTTTCTTT
TRBD1	TRBV6-1	NA	TRBJ1-5	CASSPPHGQGGPQHF	TGTGCCAGCAGTCCACCCCACGGCCAGGGGGGACCCCAGCATTTT
NA	TRBV27	NA	TRBJ1-3	CASSPRARQDQPIYF	TGTGCCAGCAGCCCCAGGGCCCGACAGGACCAGCCCATATATTTT
NA	TRBV2	once	TRBJ2-3	CASKPGVSTDTQYF	TGTGCCAGCAAACCGGGGGTTAGCACAGATACGCAGTATTTT
TRBD1	TRBV6-6	NA	TRBJ1-4	CASRTGGGQSNEKLFF	TGTGCCAGCAGGACAGGGGGCGGACAATCTAATGAAAAACTGTTTTTT
TRBD1	TRBV6-5	NA	TRBJ1-5	CASSYRGHRNQPQHF	TGTGCCAGCAGTTACAGGGGGCATAGGAATCAGCCCCAGCATTTT
TRBD1	TRBV7-8	few	TRBJ1-2	CASSFDRGDYGYTF	TGTGCCAGCAGCTTCGACAGGGGGGACTATGGCTACACCTTC
TRBD2	TRBV11-2	NA	TRBJ2-3	CASSQGLAVNTDTQYF	TGTGCCAGCAGCCAGGGACTAGCGGTAAATACAGATACGCAGTATTTT
TRBD1	TRBV5-1	once	TRBJ2-2	CASSFGQGVSTGELFF	TGCGCCAGCAGCTTTGGACAGGGGGTATCCACCGGGGAGCTGTTTTTT
NA	TRBV14	NA	TRBJ2-3	CASSPRLGLDTQYF	TGTGCCAGCAGCCCTCGACTAGGACTAGATACGCAGTATTTT
NA	TRBV5-1	once	TRBJ2-7	CASSSGQSYEQYF	TGCGCCAGCAGCTCAGGACAGAGCTACGAGCAGTACTTC
NA	TRBV4-3	few	TRBJ1-2	CASSHGRAYGYTF	TGCGCCAGCAGCCACGGCAGGGCCTATGGCTACACCTTC
TRBD2	TRBV5-6	NA	TRBJ2-7	CASSGGGLSYEQYF	TGTGCCAGCAGCGGGGGGGGACTGAGCTACGAGCAGTACTTC
TRBD1	TRBV7-9	few	TRBJ1-4	CASSSGTANEKLFF	TGTGCCAGCAGCTCCGGGACAGCCAATGAAAAACTGTTTTTT
TRBD2	TRBV9	NA	TRBJ2-1	CASSPRGVYNEQFF	TGTGCCAGCAGTCCCCGGGGGGTATACAATGAGCAGTTCTTC
NA	TRBV15	NA	TRBJ2-2	CATSRGDSNTGELFF	TGTGCCACCAGCAGAGGAGACAGTAACACCGGGGAGCTGTTTTTT
TRBD1	TRBV6-1	NA	TRBJ1-1	CASSQDRGRTEAFF	TGTGCCAGCAGTCAGGACAGGGGTCGAACTGAAGCTTTCTTT
NA	TRBV19	few	TRBJ1-3	CASSIDRDLTTIYF	TGTGCCAGTAGTATAGACCGGGATCTCACCACCATATATTTT
NA	TRBV7-9	few	TRBJ2-1	CASSLVSPGFLNEQFF	TGTGCCAGCAGCTTAGTGTCCCCAGGGTTCTTAAATGAGCAGTTCTTC
NA	TRBV6-5	NA	TRBJ1-1	CASSYQLGGIGAFF	TGTGCCAGCAGTTACCAATTAGGAGGGATAGGCGCTTTCTTT
TRBD2	TRBV29-1	NA	TRBJ2-7	CSVLREATYEQYF	TGCAGCGTTCTGCGGGAGGCCACCTACGAGCAGTACTTC
NA	TRBV4-3	few	TRBJ2-5	CASSQVGGSVQETQYF	TGCGCCAGCAGCCAAGTTGGGGGCTCGGTCCAAGAGACCCAGTACTTC
NA	TRBV7-7	NA	TRBJ2-2	CASSSGARDYTGELFF	TGTGCTAGCAGCTCCGGGGCCAGGGACTACACCGGGGAGCTGTTTTTT
NA	TRBV10-3	NA	TRBJ1-2	CAISPGQENYGYTF	TGTGCCATCAGTCCGGGACAAGAAAACTATGGCTACACCTTC
TRBD2	TRBV19	NA	TRBJ2-5	CASGGAVQETQYF	TGTGCCAGCGGGGGGGCCGTACAAGAGACCCAGTACTTC
TRBD2	TRBV5-1	NA	TRBJ2-7	CASSRGTSGYVSYEQYF	TGCGCCAGCAGCCGAGGGACTAGCGGTTACGTATCCTACGAGCAGTACTTC
TRBD2	TRBV5-1	few	TRBJ2-3	CASSLEAGGPPDTQYF	TGCGCCAGCAGCTTGGAGGCGGGGGGGCCCCCAGATACGCAGTATTTT
NA	TRBV4-3	NA	TRBJ1-2	CASSQLGQTSYGYTF	TGCGCCAGCAGCCAGCTGGGCCAAACGTCCTATGGCTACACCTTC
NA	TRBV9	NA	TRBJ1-1	CASSVIPGSEAFF	TGTGCCAGCAGCGTAATTCCGGGGTCCGAAGCTTTCTTT
TRBD1	TRBV2	NA	TRBJ1-1	CASTRDSNTEAFF	TGTGCCAGCACAAGGGACAGTAACACTGAAGCTTTCTTT
TRBD1	TRBV6-6	NA	TRBJ2-3	CASSGTASTDTQYF	TGTGCCAGCAGTGGGACAGCTAGCACAGATACGCAGTATTTT
TRBD1	TRBV12-5	NA	TRBJ1-2	CASDALTGAIYGYTF	TGTGCTAGTGACGCTTTGACAGGGGCTATATATGGCTACACCTTC